This record covers a single TCR beta chain. Its antigen is not identified. This sample was included in a study of T cells in Graves' hyperthyroidism and ophthalmopathy. Study-level findings and limits: Most clonotypes expanded in thyroid above 0.001 were likewise present in blood.

The CDR3 sequence is 16 residues long. Germline V gene sequence: CDR1 LGHNA, CDR2 YSLEER. V was trimmed by 1 base and J by 1 base, leaving 11 bases between them. RNA transcripts gave rise to amplified TCR beta CDR3 regions. During a first-round RT-PCR of the TCR CDR3, the HTBI primer set was used. TCRdb called the multiplex PCR reads again in MiXCR, with one record for every CDR3 protein. The sample records approximately 710,000 distinct CDR3 sequences, around 15% being singletons. In making diagnoses, clinical symptoms, serum thyroxine and TRAb, thyroid ultrasound and orbital computed tomography were all used. Cells are PBMCs isolated from about 10 ml of fresh blood.

The sample comprised blood. The TCR was taken from a man aged 50 or older with Graves' hyperthyroidism. The V and J genes are TRBV4-3 and TRBJ2-1; a possible D gene is TRBD1 (5 bases). The CDR3 nucleotides read TGCGCCAGCAGCCAAGCCGCATCAGGGTCCTACAATGAGCAGTTCTTC. It specifies CASSQAASGSYNEQFF.